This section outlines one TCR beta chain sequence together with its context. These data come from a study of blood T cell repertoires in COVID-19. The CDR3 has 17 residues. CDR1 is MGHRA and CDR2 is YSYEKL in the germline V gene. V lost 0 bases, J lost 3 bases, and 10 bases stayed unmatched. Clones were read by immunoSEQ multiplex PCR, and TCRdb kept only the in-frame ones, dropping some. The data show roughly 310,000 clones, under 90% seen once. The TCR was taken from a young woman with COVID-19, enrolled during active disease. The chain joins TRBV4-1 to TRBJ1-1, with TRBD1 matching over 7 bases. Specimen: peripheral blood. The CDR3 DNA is TGCGCCAGCAGCCAAGATTTCAGGGGGACGTTCGACACTGAAGCTTTCTTT. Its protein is CASSQDFRGTFDTEAFF.